The T cell receptor beta chain under discussion was sequenced for a study of cytomegalovirus exposure and HLA in healthy donors. Study details: Out of approximately 170 million T cells, an earlier analysis found 117 million unique TCR beta sequences in total.

With 60 Vbeta and 13 Jbeta primers, the PCR was carried out. Data came from immunoSEQ multiplex PCR; TCRdb stores just in-frame clones and leaves some out. The sample includes about 140,000 clones, 75% to 80% of them seen just once. The CDR3 has 18 amino acids. Germline CDR1 LGHNA, CDR2 YNFKEQ. J lost 4 bases, V lost 0 bases, and 13 bases had no gene match. This clone occurred a few times. As yet, its antigen is unknown. Overall study results and limits: When presence/absence was analysed, sequencing depth was taken to be roughly uniform across donors. Highest at DRB1 and lowest at HLA-C, TCR association rates differed among HLA loci in a later analysis.

The sequenced sample consisted of PBMCs. The receptor comes from a man aged 30 to 39 in good health and CMV-seronegative. The chain is built from TRBV4-2 and TRBJ2-5; 8 bases align to TRBD1. CDR3 bases: TGTGCCAGCAGCCAAGAGTATATGGGGTCCAGGGGGCCAGAGACCCAGTACTTC. Translated: CASSQEYMGSRGPETQYF.